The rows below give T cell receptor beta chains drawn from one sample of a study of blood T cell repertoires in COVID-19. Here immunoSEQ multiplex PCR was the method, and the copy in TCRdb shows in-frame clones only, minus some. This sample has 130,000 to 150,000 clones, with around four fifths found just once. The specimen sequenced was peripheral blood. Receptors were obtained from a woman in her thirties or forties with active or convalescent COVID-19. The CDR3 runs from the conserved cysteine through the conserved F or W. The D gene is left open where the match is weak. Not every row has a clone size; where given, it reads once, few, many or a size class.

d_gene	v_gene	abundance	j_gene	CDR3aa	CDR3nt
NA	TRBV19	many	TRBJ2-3	CASRQSGDTQYF	TGTGCCAGTAGGCAGTCCGGGGATACGCAGTATTTT
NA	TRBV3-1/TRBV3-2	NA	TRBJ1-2	CASSQAAGFYGYTF	TGTGCCAGCAGCCAAGCGGCAGGGTTCTATGGCTACACCTTC
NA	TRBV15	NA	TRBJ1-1	CATSRQGSVTEAFF	TGTGCCACCAGCAGGCAGGGTTCTGTCACTGAAGCTTTCTTT
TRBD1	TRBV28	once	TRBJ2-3	CATRGTGRGDTDTQYF	TGTGCCACCAGGGGGACAGGGAGAGGGGACACAGATACGCAGTATTTT
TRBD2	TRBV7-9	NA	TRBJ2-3	CASSLSGRGFTDTQYF	TGTGCCAGCAGCTTAAGTGGGAGGGGATTTACAGATACGCAGTATTTT
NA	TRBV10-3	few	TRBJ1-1	CAIRQGWDTEAFF	TGTGCCATCAGACAGGGTTGGGACACTGAAGCTTTCTTT
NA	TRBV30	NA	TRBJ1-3	CAWSVQGAGRISGNTIYF	TGTGCCTGGAGTGTCCAAGGGGCGGGACGGATCTCTGGAAACACCATATATTTT
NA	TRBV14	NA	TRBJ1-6	CASSTGRLPLHF	TGTGCCAGCAGCACCGGGAGGCTCCCCCTCCACTTT
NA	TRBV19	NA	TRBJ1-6	CASSLRGQLALNSPLHF	TGTGCCAGTAGTCTACGTGGGCAGCTGGCTCTTAATTCACCCCTCCACTTT
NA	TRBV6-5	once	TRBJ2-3	CASSYSGRETDTQYF	TGTGCCAGCAGTTACTCGGGCAGGGAAACAGATACGCAGTATTTT
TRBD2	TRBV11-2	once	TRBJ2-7	CASSLGLASYEQYF	TGTGCCAGCAGCTTAGGACTAGCGTCCTACGAGCAGTACTTC
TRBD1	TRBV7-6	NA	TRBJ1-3	CASSLYGQGGSGNTIYF	TGTGCCAGCAGCTTATATGGACAGGGGGGTTCGGGAAACACCATATATTTT
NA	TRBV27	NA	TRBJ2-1	CASRLRSSYNEQFF	TGTGCCAGCAGACTTAGGAGCTCCTACAATGAGCAGTTCTTC
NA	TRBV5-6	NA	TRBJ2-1	CASRRGSYNEQFF	TGTGCCAGCAGAAGAGGGTCCTACAATGAGCAGTTCTTC
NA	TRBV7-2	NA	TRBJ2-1	CASSLAPLSTPKSSYNEQFF	TGTGCCAGCAGCTTAGCCCCGCTATCCACCCCTAAAAGCTCCTACAATGAGCAGTTCTTC
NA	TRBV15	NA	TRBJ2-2	CATSRDQAGTGELFF	TGTGCCACCAGCAGAGATCAAGCAGGCACCGGGGAGCTGTTTTTT
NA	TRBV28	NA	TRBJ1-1	CASSLTVGGSLGGLAFF	TGTGCCAGCAGTTTAACTGTTGGCGGGTCTCTGGGTGGATTAGCTTTCTTT
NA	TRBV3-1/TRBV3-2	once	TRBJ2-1	CASSPSGNEQFF	TGTGCCAGCAGCCCCAGTGGTAATGAGCAGTTCTTC
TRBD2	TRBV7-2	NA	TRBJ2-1	CASSSRGGSYNEQFF	TGTGCCAGCAGCTCGCGGGGGGGCTCCTACAATGAGCAGTTCTTC
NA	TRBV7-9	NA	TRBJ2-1	CASSLRLVIDEQFF	TGTGCCAGCAGCTTAAGACTAGTTATCGATGAGCAGTTCTTC
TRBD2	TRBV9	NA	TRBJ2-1	CASSVVRESREQFF	TGTGCCAGCAGCGTAGTGCGGGAGTCACGGGAGCAGTTCTTC
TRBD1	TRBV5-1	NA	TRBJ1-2	CASSRQGNGYTF	TGCGCCAGCAGCCGACAGGGAAATGGCTACACCTTC
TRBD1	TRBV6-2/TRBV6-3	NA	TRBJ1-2	CASSYRHQGATGYTF	TGTGCCAGCAGTTATCGACACCAGGGGGCGACGGGCTACACCTTC
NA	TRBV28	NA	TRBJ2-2	CASVQGLNTGELFF	TGTGCCAGCGTCCAGGGGTTGAACACCGGGGAGCTGTTTTTT
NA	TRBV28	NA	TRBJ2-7	CASSFGPRQGGTEQYF	TGTGCCAGCAGTTTTGGCCCCCGGCAGGGGGGCACCGAGCAGTACTTC
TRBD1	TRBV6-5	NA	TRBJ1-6	CASSWDGQDNSPLHF	TGTGCCAGCAGTTGGGACGGACAGGATAATTCACCCCTCCACTTT
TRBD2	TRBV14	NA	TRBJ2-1	CASSQVSGSRNNEQFF	TGTGCCAGCAGCCAAGTTAGCGGGAGTCGTAACAATGAGCAGTTCTTC
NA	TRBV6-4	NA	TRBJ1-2	CASSATGLNLYGYTF	TGTGCCAGCAGTGCGACAGGCTTAAATCTCTATGGCTACACCTTC
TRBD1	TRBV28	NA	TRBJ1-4	CASSSPGTGIGFGEKLFF	TGTGCCAGCAGTTCCCCCGGGACAGGGATCGGTTTCGGTGAAAAACTGTTTTTT